These 20 T cell receptor beta chains came from one sample sequenced in a study of OX40 agonist ivuxolimab in advanced cancers. Clones were read by immunoSEQ multiplex PCR, and TCRdb kept only the in-frame ones, dropping some. The table lists approximately 94,000 clones, more than 85% of them singletons. This material consisted of CD4+ or CD8+ T cells sorted from blood, taken in a trial of the OX40 agonist ivuxolimab. The receptors stem from an adult with an advanced solid tumor such as melanoma, head and neck, liver or kidney cancer.

The V gene is TRBV11-3, the J gene TRBJ1-1; D is undetermined. Germline V gives CDR1 SGHNT, CDR2 YENEEA. The CDR3 length is 12 residues. Trimming stripped 5 bases from V and 4 bases from J, with 8 bases between. CDR3 sequence reads: CASSPYSTEAFF. As DNA, the CDR3 is TGTGCCAGCAGCCCATATAGCACTGAAGCTTTCTTT.

The genes are TRBV25-1 and TRBJ1-2; 8 bases agree with TRBD1. J gave up 7 bases and V 7 bases, and 5 bases lay outside the gene matches. The CDR3 spans 12 residues. Germline V lookup: CDR1 MGHDK, CDR2 SYGVNS. Here the CDR3 reads CASTQGASGYTF. CDR3 in DNA: TGTGCCAGCACCCAGGGGGCAAGTGGCTACACCTTC.

The chain joins TRBV27 to TRBJ2-1; no clear D gene. V dropped 5 bases and J dropped 5 bases, with 7 bases sitting between them. The CDR3 spans 12 residues. The germline gives CDR1 MNHEY, CDR2 SMNVEV (reference sequence). CDR3 residues: CASSRRNNEQFF. CDR3 nucleotide sequence: TGTGCCAGCAGTCGTAGGAACAATGAGCAGTTCTTC.

The V gene is TRBV6-5, the J gene TRBJ1-1; a weak D match, TRBD1 (6 bases). CDR3 length: 11 amino acids. CDR1 is MNHEY, CDR2 SVGAGI, per germline. V shed 6 bases and J shed 11 bases, with 13 bases lying between them. The CDR3 loop reads CASRGALGAFF. The DNA of the CDR3 is TGTGCCAGCAGGGGGGCCTTGGGGGCTTTCTTT.

This clone has more than one count but fewer than ten. Other DNA sequences in the sample encode the same CDR3. The rearrangement uses TRBV5-1 and TRBJ1-1; no firm D call. This CDR3 spans 11 amino acids. The germline gives CDR1 SGHRS, CDR2 YFSETQ. V shed 0 bases and J shed 5 bases, with 2 bases lying between them. The CDR3 DNA follows: TGCGCCAGCAGCTTGGGTACTGAAGCTTTCTTT. Protein product: CASSLGTEAFF.

V usage is TRBV11-2 and J usage is TRBJ1-2, with 8 bases fitting TRBD1. The junction had 1 base not matched to a gene; V was cut back by 1 base and J by 6 bases. The CDR3 is 13 amino acids. Germline V gives CDR1 SGHAT, CDR2 FQNNGV. CDR3 coding DNA: TGTGCCAGCAGCTTAGGGACAGGGCATGGCTACACCTTC. This gives the protein CASSLGTGHGYTF.

This chain links TRBV30 with TRBJ1-2, with TRBD1 as a possible D gene (6 bases). The CDR3 spans 13 residues. V lost 3 bases, J lost 4 bases, and 12 bases lay in between. Germline V lookup: CDR1 GTSNPN, CDR2 SVGIG (reference sequence). The CDR3: CAWSPGAGYGYTF. The CDR3 DNA is TGTGCCTGGAGCCCAGGGGCCGGCTATGGCTACACCTTC.

This chain connects TRBV30 to TRBJ2-7; D gene uncertain. V was cut by 2 bases and J by 3 bases, with 8 bases left in between. This CDR3 has 12 residues. Germline CDR1 and CDR2: GTSNPN and SVGIG (reference sequence). The CDR3 nucleotides read TGTGCCTGGAGTCCCGGGTACTACGAGCAGTACTTC. It yields the protein CAWSPGYYEQYF.

This chain joins TRBV5-4 and TRBJ1-2; 8 bases agree with TRBD1. The V gene's germline CDR1 is SGHNT and CDR2 YYREEE (reference sequence). With 3 bases clipped from V and 3 bases from J, the junction kept 10 bases outside the gene matches. CDR3 length equals 16 residues. CDR3 DNA: TGTGCCAGCAGCTCTAGTGTCGCAGGGGGCTACTATGGCTACACCTTC. This gives the protein CASSSSVAGGYYGYTF.

The rearrangement uses TRBV20-1 and TRBJ2-5; a possible D gene is TRBD1 (6 bases). V lost 7 bases, J lost 5 bases, and 11 bases lay in between. The CDR3 runs 11 residues. Germline loops: CDR1 DFQATT, CDR2 SNEGSKA (reference sequence). The CDR3 nucleotides read TGCAGTGGGCAGGGGCTCGAGACCCAGTACTTC. It specifies CSGQGLETQYF.

This clone was detected once. The gene calls are TRBV30 and TRBJ2-5, with 8 bases matching TRBD2. Germline V gives CDR1 GTSNPN, CDR2 SVGIG (reference sequence). The CDR3 spans 14 residues. V trimming: 4 bases; J trimming: 5 bases; junction bases outside the gene matches: 9. The CDR3 sequence is CAWTGGGQWETQYF. As DNA, the CDR3 is TGTGCCTGGACGGGGGGGGGCCAATGGGAGACCCAGTACTTC.

This clone appeared once. V gene TRBV30 combines with J gene TRBJ1-2; 11 nucleotides agree with TRBD1. This CDR3 comprises 13 residues. From germline, CDR1 is GTSNPN and CDR2 SVGIG (reference sequence). The CDR3 coding sequence is TGTGCTGTAGGGACAGGGGGGCCCTATGGCTACACCTTC. Its protein product is CAVGTGGPYGYTF.

The CDR3 here is CATLGLPSYNEQFF. CDR3 DNA sequence: TGTGCCACGTTAGGGCTACCCTCCTACAATGAGCAGTTCTTC. The genes are TRBV19 and TRBJ2-1; D not certain. The CDR3 runs 14 residues. CDR1 LNHDA and CDR2 SQIVND come from the germline V gene (reference sequence). The V gene lost 10 bases and the J gene lost 0 bases, with 13 bases spanning the gap.

This sequence joins TRBV27 and TRBJ2-3; 10 bases are a match to TRBD2. Germline CDR1 reads MNHEY; CDR2 reads SMNVEV (reference sequence). CDR3 length: 15 amino acids. V shed 1 base and J 7 bases; nucleotides not matched to a gene: 5. The CDR3 DNA sequence: TGTGCCAGCAGTTTATGGGCTAGCGGGGGAAATACGCAGTATTTT. Its protein is CASSLWASGGNTQYF.

The V and J genes are TRBV2 and TRBJ2-5; TRBD2 matches at 7 bases. Germline CDR1 and CDR2: SNHLY and FYNNEI. V shed 5 bases, J shed 0 bases, and the junction held 9 bases outside the gene matches. This CDR3 region has 16 residues. CDR3 sequence (DNA): TGTGCCAGCAGTCCATACCCCGGGGGGTACCAAGAGACCCAGTACTTC. It yields the protein CASSPYPGGYQETQYF. The full variable domain, completed using reference TRBV2 and TRBJ2-5, is EPEVTQTPSHQVTQMGQEVILRCVPISNHLYFYWYRQILGQKVEFLVSFYNNEISEKSEIFDDQFSVERPDGSNFTLKIRSTKLEDSAMYFCASSPYPGGYQETQYFGPGTRLLVL.

The V gene is TRBV30, the J gene TRBJ2-7; D gene ambiguous. The CDR3 is 14 amino acids. Germline CDR1 reads GTSNPN; CDR2 reads SVGIG (reference sequence). Deletions cut 0 bases from V and 5 bases from J, with 14 bases between. The DNA of the CDR3 is TGTGCCTGGAGTGTAATTGGGGTCGCGGACGAGCAGTACTTC. Translation gives CAWSVIGVADEQYF.

The chain links TRBV4-3 to TRBJ1-5; unclear D gene. There are 14 residues in the CDR3. V was clipped by 0 bases and J by 3 bases, with 6 bases between them. Germline CDR1 and CDR2: LGHNA and YSLEER. The CDR3 loop is CASSQDRVNQPQHF. The CDR3 DNA is TGCGCCAGCAGCCAAGACAGAGTCAATCAGCCCCAGCATTTT.

The sample holds a few counts of this clone. The rearrangement joins TRBV28 to TRBJ1-6; D possibly corresponds to TRBD1 (5 bases). CDR1 and CDR2 (germline): MDHEN, SYDVKM. V lost 3 bases and J lost 8, with 8 bases in between. The CDR3 consists of 13 residues. CDR3 residues: CASSFPGDSPLHF. CDR3 coding DNA: TGTGCCAGCAGTTTCCCGGGGGATTCACCCCTCCACTTT.

This rearrangement joins TRBV27 to TRBJ2-7, with TRBD1 matching 9 bases. V shed 0 bases, J shed 3 bases, and the junction held 6 bases outside the gene matches. Germline CDR1 and CDR2: MNHEY and SMNVEV (reference sequence). The CDR3 loop spans 16 amino acids. Written as DNA, the CDR3 is TGTGCCAGCAGTTTATCCCCCGGGACAGGGCACTACGAGCAGTACTTC. This sequence encodes CASSLSPGTGHYEQYF.

The V gene is TRBV4-3, the J gene TRBJ1-1; D perhaps matches TRBD1 (6 bases). The CDR3 spans 15 residues. CDR1 LGHNA and CDR2 YSLEER come from the germline V gene. V gave up 4 bases and J gave up 5 bases, with 17 bases separating them. CDR3 nucleotide sequence: TGCGCCAGCAGCCTAAGGGCGGACAGACCTACTGAAGCTTTCTTT. This codes for CASSLRADRPTEAFF.